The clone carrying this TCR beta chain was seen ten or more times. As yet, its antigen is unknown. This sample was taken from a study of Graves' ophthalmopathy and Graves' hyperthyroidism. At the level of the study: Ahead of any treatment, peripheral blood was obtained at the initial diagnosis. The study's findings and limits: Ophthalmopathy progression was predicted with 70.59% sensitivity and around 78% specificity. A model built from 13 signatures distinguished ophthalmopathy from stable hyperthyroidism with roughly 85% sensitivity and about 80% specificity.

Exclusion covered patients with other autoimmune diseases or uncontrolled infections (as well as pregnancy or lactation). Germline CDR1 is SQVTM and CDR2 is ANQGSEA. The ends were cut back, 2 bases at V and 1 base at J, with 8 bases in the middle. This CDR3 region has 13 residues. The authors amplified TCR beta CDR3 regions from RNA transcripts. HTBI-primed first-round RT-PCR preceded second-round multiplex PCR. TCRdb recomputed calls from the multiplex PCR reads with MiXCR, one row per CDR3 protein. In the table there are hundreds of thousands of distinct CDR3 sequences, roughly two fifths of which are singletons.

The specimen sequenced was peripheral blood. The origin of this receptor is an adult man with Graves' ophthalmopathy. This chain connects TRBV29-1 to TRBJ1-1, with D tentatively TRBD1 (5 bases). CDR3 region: CSVERQGNTEAFF. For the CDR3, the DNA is TGCAGCGTTGAACGGCAGGGGAACACTGAAGCTTTCTTT. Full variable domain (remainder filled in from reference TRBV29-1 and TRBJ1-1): SAVISQKPSRDICQRGTSLTIQCQVDSQVTMMFWYRQQPGQSLTLIATANQGSEATYESGFVIDKFPISRPNLTFSTLTVSNMSPEDSSIYLCSVERQGNTEAFFGQGTRLTVV.